The T cell receptor beta chain under discussion was sequenced for a study of T cells after yellow fever vaccination. Using its own MiXCR run on the 5' RACE reads, TCRdb lists one record per CDR3 protein. The sample contains about 500,000 distinct CDR3 sequences, about 15% of which appear only once. This clonotype was seen many times. The TCR originated in a man aged 18 to 35 who received the YFV17D yellow fever vaccine. This material consisted of PBMCs, taken about 5 days after the first yellow fever vaccination.

The CDR3 is CASSLGRGGRETQYF. In DNA form, the CDR3 reads TGTGCCAGCAGCTTAGGTCGCGGGGGCCGAGAGACCCAGTACTTC. This chain joins TRBV7-2 and TRBJ2-5; TRBD2 might be the D (7 bases). Between the trimmed V and J ends, which lost 1 base and 4 bases, there was a span of 13 bases. CDR3 size: 15 residues. Germline V lookup: CDR1 SGHTA, CDR2 FQGNSA.